The 6 T cell receptor beta chains presented below share a single source sample, sequenced in a study of cytomegalovirus exposure and HLA in healthy donors. A multiplex PCR was run with 60 Vbeta primers and 13 Jbeta primers. Profiling relied on immunoSEQ multiplex PCR, and the TCRdb table lists in-frame clones only, not all of them. The sample has roughly 150,000 clones; under 85% are singletons. The specimen was PBMCs. Source of these receptors: a young woman in good health and CMV-seropositive.

This clone showed up just a few times. The chain carries TRBV4-1 and TRBJ2-7; TRBD1 matches 11 bases. With V trimmed by 1 base and J by 2 bases, 4 bases remained unmatched. The CDR3 has 16 amino acids. The germline gives CDR1 MGHRA, CDR2 YSYEKL. The CDR3 protein is CASSQVPGQGAYEQYF. For the CDR3, the DNA is TGCGCCAGCAGCCAAGTTCCGGGACAGGGGGCCTACGAGCAGTACTTC.

CDR3 sequence reads: CASNGTGLDTQYF. CDR3 coding DNA: TGTGCCAGCAACGGCACAGGGCTAGATACGCAGTATTTT. The J gene is TRBJ2-3, the V gene TRBV5-5; tentative D call: TRBD1 (6 bases). CDR3 length: 13 amino acids. V lost 6 bases, J lost 5 bases, and 13 bases lay in between. In germline, CDR1 is SGHKS, CDR2 YYEKEE (reference sequence).

V is TRBV25-1 and J is TRBJ1-2; D remains ambiguous. V lost 5 bases, J lost 2 bases, and 12 bases lay in between. Germline V gene lookup returns CDR1 MGHDK and CDR2 SYGVNS. This CDR3 has 14 amino acids. In DNA form, the CDR3 reads TGTGCCAGCAGTCCGGAGGTCAGGAACTATGGCTACACCTTC. Its translation is CASSPEVRNYGYTF.

As to this clone: A junction boundary mismatches the germline segment, possibly from a read error. The gene calls are TRBV7-9 and TRBJ2-7, with a tentative D call TRBD1 (6 bases). From germline, CDR1 is SEHNR and CDR2 FQNEAQ (reference sequence). The CDR3 contains 16 residues. CDR3 region: CSSSLAIRGAIYEQYF. CDR3 bases: TGTTCCAGCAGCTTAGCGATCAGGGGCGCGATTTACGAGCAGTACTTC.

This clone occurred a few times. The chain uses TRBV18 and TRBJ2-1, with 11 positions matching TRBD2. The V gene end was trimmed by 6 bases and the J gene end by 5 bases; junction bases not matched to a gene: 3. Looked up from germline, CDR1 is KGHSH and CDR2 is LQKENI. This CDR3 has 14 amino acids. The CDR3 DNA follows: TGTGCCAGCTCCACGACTAGCGGGAACAATGAGCAGTTCTTC. Translated: CASSTTSGNNEQFF.

This clone was observed a few times. Here the CDR3 reads CASSLSQSYGYTF. The CDR3 nucleotides are TGTGCCAGCAGTTTATCACAGTCCTATGGCTACACCTTC. The V call is TRBV27, the J call TRBJ1-2, with D uncertain. Germline CDR1 MNHEY, CDR2 SMNVEV (reference sequence). Trimming shortened V by 0 bases and J by 4 bases, and 6 bases separated the two germline ends. This CDR3 has 13 amino acids.